The clone carrying this TCR beta chain has at least ten counts. The antigen remains undetermined. TCR beta libraries were prepared from cDNA with unique molecular identifiers. TCRdb re-analysed the PCR reads in MiXCR, keeping a single row per CDR3 protein. The sample includes about 200,000 distinct CDR3 sequences, 29% of them seen just once. This sample is part of a study of post-analysis software for immune sequencing data. Whole-study findings and limits: By F measure, strong co-clustering occurred among samples prepared in the same batch. The normalized Chao1 diversity of multiple sclerosis patients was significantly lower than that of controls.

Sequenced material: blood. The clonotype was recovered from a girl younger than 18 with multiple sclerosis.

CDR3 DNA: TGCGCCAGCAGCCCTGACCTGGACAGGGCCAATGAGCAGTTCTTC. Translating gives CASSPDLDRANEQFF. This chain connects TRBV4-1 to TRBJ2-1, with 8 bases aligning to TRBD1. This CDR3 has 15 amino acids. After removal of 4 bases from V and 6 bases from J, the junction contained 8 bases not matched to a gene. The germline CDR1 and CDR2 sequences are MGHRA and YSYEKL.